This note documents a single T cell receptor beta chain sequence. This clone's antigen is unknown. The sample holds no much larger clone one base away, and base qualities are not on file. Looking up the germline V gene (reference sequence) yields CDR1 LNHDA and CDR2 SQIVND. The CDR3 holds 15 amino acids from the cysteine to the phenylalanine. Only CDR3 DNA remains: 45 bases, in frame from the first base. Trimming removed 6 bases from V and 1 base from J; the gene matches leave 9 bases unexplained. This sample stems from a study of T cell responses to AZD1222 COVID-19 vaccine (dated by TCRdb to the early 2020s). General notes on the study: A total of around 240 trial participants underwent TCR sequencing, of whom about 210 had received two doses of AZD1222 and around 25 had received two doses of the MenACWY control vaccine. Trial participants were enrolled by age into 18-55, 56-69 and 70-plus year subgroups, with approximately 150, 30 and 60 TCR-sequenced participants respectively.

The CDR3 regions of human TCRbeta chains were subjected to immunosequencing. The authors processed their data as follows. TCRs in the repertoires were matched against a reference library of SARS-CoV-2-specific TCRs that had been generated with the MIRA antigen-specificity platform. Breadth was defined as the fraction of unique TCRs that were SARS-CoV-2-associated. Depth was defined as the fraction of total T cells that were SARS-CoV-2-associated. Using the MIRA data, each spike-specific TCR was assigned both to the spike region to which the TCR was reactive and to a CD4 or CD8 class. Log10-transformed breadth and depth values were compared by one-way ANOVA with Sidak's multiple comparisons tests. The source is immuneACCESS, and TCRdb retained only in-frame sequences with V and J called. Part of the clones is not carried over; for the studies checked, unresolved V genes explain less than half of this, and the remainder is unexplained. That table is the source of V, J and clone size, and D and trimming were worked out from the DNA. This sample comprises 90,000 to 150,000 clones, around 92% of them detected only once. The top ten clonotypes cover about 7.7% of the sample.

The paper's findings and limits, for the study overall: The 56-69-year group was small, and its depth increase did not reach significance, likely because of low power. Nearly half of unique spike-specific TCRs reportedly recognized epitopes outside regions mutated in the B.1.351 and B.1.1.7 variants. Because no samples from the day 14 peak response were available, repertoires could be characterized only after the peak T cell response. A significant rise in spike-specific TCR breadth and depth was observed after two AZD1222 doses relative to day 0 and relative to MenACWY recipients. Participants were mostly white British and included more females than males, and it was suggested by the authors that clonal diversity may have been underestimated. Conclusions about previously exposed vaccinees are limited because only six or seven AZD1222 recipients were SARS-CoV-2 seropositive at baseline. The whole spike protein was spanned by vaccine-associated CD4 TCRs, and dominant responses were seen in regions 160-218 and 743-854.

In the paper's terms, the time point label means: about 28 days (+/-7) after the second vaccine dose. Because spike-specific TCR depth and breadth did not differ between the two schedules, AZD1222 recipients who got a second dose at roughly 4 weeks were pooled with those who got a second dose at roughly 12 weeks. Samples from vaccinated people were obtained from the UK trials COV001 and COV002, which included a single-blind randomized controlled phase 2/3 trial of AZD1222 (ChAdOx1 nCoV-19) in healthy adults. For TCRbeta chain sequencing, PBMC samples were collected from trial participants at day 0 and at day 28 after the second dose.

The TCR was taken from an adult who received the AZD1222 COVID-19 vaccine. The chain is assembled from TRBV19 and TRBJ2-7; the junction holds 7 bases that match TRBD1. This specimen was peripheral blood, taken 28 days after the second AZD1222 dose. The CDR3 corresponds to CASRPAWTGSYEQYF. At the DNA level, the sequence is TGTGCCAGTAGACCTGCATGGACAGGATCCTACGAGCAGTACTTC. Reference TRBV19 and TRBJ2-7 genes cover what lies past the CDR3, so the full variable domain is DGGITQSPKYLFRKEGQNVTLSCEQNLNHDAMYWYRQDPGQGLRLIYYSQIVNDFQKGDIAEGYSVSREKKESFPLTVTSAQKNPTAFYLCASRPAWTGSYEQYFGPGTRLTVT.